The 25 T cell receptor beta chains given below trace back to one sample, sequenced in a study of tissue T cells after allogeneic stem cell transplantation. Sample time point: mouse harvest day 7 after allogeneic transplant. Tail vein injection delivered 10^7 T-cell-depleted bone marrow cells and 10^6 splenic CD5+ T cells. The assay was immunoSEQ multiplex PCR, and TCRdb's table has in-frame clones only and misses some. This sample yields thousands of clones, of which approximately 60% are seen a single time; 4.4% belongs to the top ten. Source material: gut tissue. These receptor sequences come from a female BALB/c mouse given C57BL/6 T cells with graft-versus-host disease after an allogeneic hematopoietic cell transplant.

Remarks on this clone: The gene symbols are mouse symbols. The CDR3 end lies 1 residue beyond the end of the read and is filled in from the germline J gene. The chain is built from TRBV26 and TRBJ2-1, with 9 bases fitting TRBD1. V was pared by 6 bases and J by 6 bases, with 9 bases of the junction left unmatched. The CDR3 is 15 amino acids. The germline CDR1 and CDR2 sequences are KGHPV and FQNQEV (reference sequence). The CDR3 reads CASSQTGGAFAEQFF. The sequenced CDR3 bases are TGTGCCAGCAGCCAAACAGGGGGCGCTTTTGCTGAGCAGTTC.

Points on this clone: Germline and genes here are mouse. From the germline J gene comes the end of the CDR3, since the read stops 1 residue before it. The chain recombines TRBV16 with TRBJ2-5; a weak D match, TRBD1 (5 bases). V dropped 5 bases and J dropped 1 base, with 10 bases sitting between them. Germline V lookup: CDR1 SGHSA, CDR2 FRNQAP. This CDR3 is built from 14 residues. The CDR3 spells CASSPQGDQDTQYF. The CDR3 DNA, read in part, is TGTGCAAGCAGCCCTCAGGGAGACCAAGACACCCAGTAC.

Points on this clone: Any gene name here is a mouse gene name. Read sequence stops 1 residue before the CDR3 end, and the germline J gene provides the missing end. The V and J genes are TRBV26 and TRBJ2-3, with unresolved D. V was cut by 3 bases and J by 2 bases, with 3 bases left in between. Germline V gene data show CDR1 as KGHPV and CDR2 as FQNQEV (reference sequence). This CDR3 has 12 amino acids. The CDR3 here is CASSLYAETLYF. Incomplete CDR3 DNA: TGTGCCAGCAGTCTCTATGCAGAAACGCTGTAT.

This clone was counted between two and nine times. Mouse germline and gene names are used. Read data end 1 residue before the CDR3 end; the end is taken from the germline J gene. This chain links TRBV15 with TRBJ2-7, with no clear D. The V gene lost 6 bases and the J gene lost 4 bases, with 10 bases spanning the gap. Germline assignment: CDR1 SGHND and CDR2 FRSKSL. This CDR3 contains 12 residues. The CDR3 reads CASRKQEYEQYF. The covered CDR3 bases are TGTGCCAGCAGAAAACAAGAATATGAACAGTAC.

This clone was seen once. Genes here carry mouse names. The read stops 1 residue short of the end of the CDR3; the missing end is completed from the germline J gene. The chain has TRBV15 and TRBJ2-3, with 7 positions matching TRBD1. V dropped 8 bases and J dropped 1; count of bases not matched to a gene: 3. The germline gives CDR1 SGHND, CDR2 FRSKSL. The CDR3 has 13 residues. The CDR3 bases that were read are TGTGCCAGCCACAGGGGTGGTGCAGAAACGCTGTAT. This sequence encodes CASHRGGAETLY. The complete CDR3 protein is CASHRGGAETLYF.

This clone showed up just once. The germline and genes are mouse ones. The read is 1 residue too short to cover the CDR3 end, so that end is filled in from the germline J gene. The rearrangement joins TRBV26 to TRBJ2-5, with D perhaps given as TRBD1 or TRBD2 (5 bases each). Trimming pared 4 bases from V and 4 bases from J, leaving 9 bases between. The germline gives CDR1 KGHPV, CDR2 FQNQEV (reference sequence). The CDR3 covers 13 residues. CDR3 in amino acids: CASSPGRKDTQYF. Partial CDR3 DNA: TGTGCCAGCAGTCCGGGACGGAAAGACACCCAGTAC.

As to this clone: Gene labels here are mouse ones. The read ends 1 residue before the CDR3 terminus; that terminus is restored from the germline J gene. V is TRBV23 and J is TRBJ2-7; no check of the table's D call, TRBD2, against the DNA was made. CDR1 is KGHTA and CDR2 is FQNQQP in the germline V gene. The CDR3 has 14 residues. CDR3 sequence reads: CSSSQGLGVYEQYF. The sequenced CDR3 bases are TGCTCCAGCAGTCAGGGACTGGGGGTCTATGAACAGTAC.

Notes on this clone: All gene names here are mouse names. Read data end 1 residue before the CDR3 end; the end is taken from the germline J gene. The rearrangement joins TRBV16 to TRBJ1-2; D remains unclear. The germline V and J ends were trimmed by 5 bases and 1 base, with 8 bases remaining between them. Germline CDR1 and CDR2: SGHSA and FRNQAP. The CDR3 spans 13 residues. CDR3 protein: CASSVYKNSDYTF. The CDR3 bases that were read are TGTGCAAGCAGCGTATACAAAAACTCCGACTACACC.

Points on this clone: Mouse gene names apply. The covered CDR3 bases are TGTGCCAGCAGCATGACAGGGGGGTCAGAAGTCTTC. Translated, it gives CASSMTGGSEVF. The full CDR3 protein is CASSMTGGSEVFF. The chain uses TRBV3 and TRBJ1-1; 9 nucleotides match TRBD1. Sequencing ends 1 residue short of the CDR3 end; the germline J gene provides the rest. There are 13 residues in the CDR3. Germline lookup yields CDR1 SNHLY and CDR2 FYNGKV (reference sequence). The V gene end was trimmed by 5 bases and the J gene end by 6 bases; junction bases not matched to a gene: 4.

This clone came up a few times. Germline and genes here are mouse. The CDR3 is cut off 1 residue early in the read; its end comes from the germline J gene. This chain joins TRBV5 and TRBJ2-1; 10 nucleotides agree with TRBD2. Germline-derived CDR1 and CDR2 are LGHNA and YNLKQL (reference sequence). The CDR3 is made up of 15 amino acids. V was pared by 1 base and J by 3 bases, with 0 bases of the junction left unmatched. The part of the CDR3 DNA that was read is TGTGCCAGCAGCCAAGGACTGGGGGGCTATGCTGAGCAGTTC. Translating it yields CASSQGLGGYAEQF. Given in full, the CDR3 is CASSQGLGGYAEQFF.

This clone was counted once. Any gene name here is a mouse gene name. Read data end 1 residue before the CDR3 end; the end is taken from the germline J gene. The chain carries TRBV17 and TRBJ2-7, with 10 bases identical to TRBD1. The CDR3 extends over 15 amino acids. V shed 0 bases and J 5 bases; nucleotides not matched to a gene: 4. Germline CDR1 MNHDT, CDR2 YYDKIL. CDR3: CASSRDRGQGHEQYF. CDR3 DNA (partial): TGTGCTAGCAGTAGAGATAGGGGACAGGGGCATGAACAGTAC.

With regard to this clone: The genes and germline here are from mouse. The CDR3 end lies 1 residue beyond the end of the read and is filled in from the germline J gene. The chain is built from TRBV4 and TRBJ1-1, with 9 bases that match TRBD1. The CDR3 consists of 14 residues. Germline lookup yields CDR1 LGHDT and CDR2 YNNKQL (reference sequence). V lost 5 bases to trimming and J lost 4 bases; unmatched junction nucleotides: 5. Incomplete CDR3 DNA: TGTGCCAGCAGCCGGGACAGGGTTGGCACAGAAGTCTTC. Its protein is CASSRDRVGTEVF. In full, the CDR3 reads CASSRDRVGTEVFF.

Details on this clone: Mouse gene names and germline throughout. CDR3 amino acids: CGANWGGRCEQYF. Incomplete CDR3 DNA: TGTGGTGCTAACTGGGGGGGGCGCTGTGAACAGTAC. The chain uses TRBV20 and TRBJ2-7; 10 bases map to TRBD2. The CDR3 end is not reached by the read, which stops 1 residue before it; the germline J gene fills it in. The germline CDR1 and CDR2 sequences are GFQATS and STVNSAI. The V gene end was trimmed by 4 bases and the J gene end by 6 bases; junction bases not matched to a gene: 6. CDR3 size: 13 residues.

To note about this clone: Each gene name is a mouse one. From the germline J gene comes the end of the CDR3, since the read stops 1 residue before it. The chain links TRBV26 to TRBJ1-6, with 9 bases aligning to TRBD1. TRBJ1-6 carries the ORF label, with uncertain function. Per germline, CDR1 KGHPV and CDR2 FQNQEV (reference sequence). The CDR3 totals 15 residues. V dropped 4 bases and J dropped 4; count of bases not matched to a gene: 2. CDR3 protein: CASSPGQGYNSPLYF. The sequenced part of the CDR3 DNA is TGTGCCAGCAGTCCGGGACAGGGTTATAATTCGCCCCTCTAC.

Regarding this clone: Gene names refer to mouse genes. Read data end 1 residue before the CDR3 end; the end is taken from the germline J gene. This sequence joins TRBV16 and TRBJ2-5, with TRBD1 matching over 7 bases. V shed 4 bases, J shed 0 bases, and the junction held 1 base outside the gene matches. CDR1 and CDR2 (germline): SGHSA, FRNQAP. The CDR3 runs 14 residues. CDR3 residues: CASSSQGNQDTQYF. CDR3 DNA (partial): TGTGCAAGCAGCTCACAGGGGAACCAAGACACCCAGTAC.

About this clone: Gene names refer to mouse genes. Sequencing ends 1 residue short of the CDR3 end; the germline J gene provides the rest. The chain joins TRBV1 to TRBJ2-5; 8 nucleotides align to TRBD1. The CDR3 loop spans 14 amino acids. J was trimmed by 5 bases and V by 2 bases; bases with no gene match: 3. Germline-derived CDR1 and CDR2 are NSQYPW and LRSPGD (reference sequence). The CDR3 is CTCSARQGRDTQYF. The CDR3 DNA, read in part, is TGCACCTGCAGTGCAAGACAGGGGAGAGACACCCAGTAC. Supplemented by reference TRBV1 and TRBJ2-5, the full variable domain reads VTLLEQNPRWRLVPRGQAVNLRCILKNSQYPWMSWYQQDLQKQLQWLFTLRSPGDKEVKSLPGADYLATRVTDTELRLQVANMSQGRTLYCTCSARQGRDTQYFGPGTRLLVL.

In the case of this clone: Genes and germline come from the mouse. The read terminates 1 residue before the CDR3 end, so the remaining end is supplied by the germline J gene. The chain couples TRBV12-2 to TRBJ2-7, with 12 bases that match TRBD2. Germline trimming cut 4 bases from V and 6 bases from J; bases unmatched to any gene: 6. CDR1 and CDR2 (germline): SGHLS, HYDKME. This CDR3 contains 14 residues. The CDR3 bases that were read are TGTGCCAGCTCGGGGGACTGGGGGGCGGGTGAACAGTAC. Protein product: CASSGDWGAGEQY. The whole CDR3 sequence is CASSGDWGAGEQYF.

This clone was seen more than once but under ten times. The germline and genes are mouse ones. Read sequence stops 1 residue before the CDR3 end, and the germline J gene provides the missing end. The V and J genes are TRBV2 and TRBJ2-5, with D perhaps TRBD2 (5 bases). V gave up 0 bases and J gave up 4 bases, with 11 bases separating them. Germline V gene data show CDR1 as LGHNA and CDR2 as YSYQKL. CDR3 length equals 15 residues. The CDR3 is CASSQDGLGEDTQYF. The sequenced CDR3 bases are TGTGCCAGCAGCCAAGACGGGCTGGGTGAAGACACCCAGTAC. The complete variable domain, with remaining parts taken from reference TRBV2 and TRBJ2-5, reads DPKIIQKPKYLVAVTGSEKILICEQYLGHNAMYWYRQSAKKPLEFMFSYSYQKLMDNQTASSRFQPQSSKKNHLDLQITALKPDDSATYFCASSQDGLGEDTQYFGPGTRLLVL.

Comment on this clone: Here the gene names and germline are mouse. With the read ending 1 residue before the CDR3 end, the germline J gene is used to fill in that end. The V gene is TRBV4, the J gene TRBJ2-7, with TRBD1 matching 7 bases. The CDR3 loop spans 13 amino acids. Germline-derived CDR1 and CDR2 are LGHDT and YNNKQL (reference sequence). V was clipped by 4 bases and J by 5 bases; unmatched bases: 5. The part of the CDR3 DNA that was read is TGTGCCAGCAGCTTTCAGGGGGATAATGAACAGTAC. Its translation is CASSFQGDNEQY. The whole CDR3 protein is CASSFQGDNEQYF.

Comments on this clone: Mouse gene names apply. The CDR3 end lies 1 residue beyond the end of the read and is filled in from the germline J gene. J is TRBJ2-2 and V is TRBV26; TRBD1 is a possible D gene (5 bases). Trimming left V 6 bases short and J 1 base short, with 6 bases between. Looked up from germline, CDR1 is KGHPV and CDR2 is FQNQEV (reference sequence). CDR3 length: 13 amino acids. CDR3 DNA (partial): TGTGCCAGCAGGGACAAAAACACCGGGCAGCTCTAC. It yields the protein CASRDKNTGQLY. The entire CDR3 sequence reads CASRDKNTGQLYF.

Comments on this clone: Relative to the germline gene, one junction end is altered; a read error may explain this. Any gene name here is a mouse gene name. Sequencing ends 1 residue short of the CDR3 end; the germline J gene provides the rest. The genes are TRBV13-3 and TRBJ2-7, with TRBD1 matching 9 bases. The CDR3 is 13 amino acids. CDR1 is NNHDY and CDR2 is SYVADS in the germline V gene. The CDR3 region is CTSSWDRDYEQYF. CDR3 DNA, as far as it was read: TGTACCAGCAGTTGGGACAGGGACTATGAACAGTAC.

Comment on this clone: Genes and germline come from the mouse. The read comes to an end 1 residue before the CDR3 does, leaving the germline J gene to fill in the end. The chain employs TRBV23 and TRBJ2-7; the table gives TRBD2 as D, unverified against the DNA. This CDR3 contains 14 residues. CDR1 KGHTA and CDR2 FQNQQP come from the germline V gene. The CDR3 sequence: CSSSQSGGLYEQYF. Incomplete CDR3 DNA: TGCTCCAGCAGTCAATCGGGGGGCCTATATGAACAGTAC.

This clone was observed a few times. The gene symbols are mouse symbols. Read coverage stops 1 residue before the CDR3 terminus; the germline J gene supplies the remainder. The chain has TRBV3 and TRBJ2-7; 9 bases are shared with TRBD1. CDR1 and CDR2 from the germline V gene are SNHLY and FYNGKV (reference sequence). With 4 bases clipped from V and 4 bases from J, the junction kept 2 bases outside the gene matches. The CDR3 covers 13 residues. The CDR3 region is CASSSGQGYEQYF. CDR3 DNA, as far as it was read: TGTGCCAGCAGCTCGGGACAGGGTTATGAACAGTAC.

Concerning this clone itself: Gene and germline names: mouse. The read stops 1 residue short of the end of the CDR3; the missing end is completed from the germline J gene. The V call is TRBV4, the J call TRBJ2-7, with 7 nucleotides matching TRBD2. Trimming cost V 3 bases and J 0 bases; bases outside gene matches: 2. The CDR3 has 14 residues. CDR1 LGHDT and CDR2 YNNKQL come from the germline V gene (reference sequence). CDR3 residues: CASSYWGSSYEQYF. The DNA read from the CDR3 is TGTGCCAGCAGCTACTGGGGGAGCTCCTATGAACAGTAC.

This clone was picked up a small number of times. The genes are named according to mouse. The sequence runs out 1 residue before the end of the CDR3; the remainder is reconstructed from the germline J gene. V gene TRBV19 combines with J gene TRBJ2-5, with D tentatively TRBD2 (5 bases). V was pared by 4 bases and J by 5 bases, with 8 bases between. In germline, CDR1 is FNHDT, CDR2 SITEND (reference sequence). CDR3 length: 12 residues. The sequenced CDR3 bases are TGTGCCAGCAGTGGGCTGGGAGACACCCAGTAC. Translated, it gives CASSGLGDTQY. Given in full, the CDR3 is CASSGLGDTQYF.